The next 19 T cell receptor beta chains were all read from a single sample in a study of T cell changes during pregnancy in multiple sclerosis. The repertoire was sequenced with immunoSEQ multiplex PCR; TCRdb's copy has only in-frame clones and lacks some. The data contain about 80,000 clones, roughly nine tenths of them singletons. The specimen was peripheral blood, collected before pregnancy. The source is a female donor with multiple sclerosis, enrolled in a pregnancy study.

This clone was recorded once. The chain employs TRBV4-3 and TRBJ2-3; D is unresolved. From germline, CDR1 is LGHNA and CDR2 YSLEER. V gave up 1 base and J gave up 3 bases, with 11 bases separating them. This CDR3 comprises 15 residues. As DNA, the CDR3 is TGCGCCAGCAGCCAAGGTAGTACAGTAACAGATACGCAGTATTTT. As protein: CASSQGSTVTDTQYF.

The chain is built from TRBV6-4 and TRBJ2-1; D is undetermined. Germline V gives CDR1 MRHNA, CDR2 SNTAGT. The CDR3 covers 13 residues. The V end lost 2 bases, the J end lost 4 bases, and 6 bases lay between the germline ends. The CDR3 sequence is CASSDRSYNEQFF. CDR3 in DNA: TGTGCCAGCAGTGACCGGTCATACAATGAGCAGTTCTTC.

V and J are TRBV9 and TRBJ2-4; perhaps TRBD1 as D (6 bases). The CDR3 length is 16 residues. Germline V CDR1 and CDR2: SGDLS, YYNGEE. V lost 0 bases and J lost 7, with 17 bases in between. DNA for the CDR3: TGTGCCAGCAGCGTAGGAGGTTTGGGGGCCGGGAACATTCAGTACTTC. It codes for CASSVGGLGAGNIQYF.

The CDR3, as DNA: TGTGCCAGCAGCCAAGATCAACAGGGGGGTAATGAAGCTTTCTTT. It specifies CASSQDQQGGNEAFF. This rearrangement joins TRBV4-2 to TRBJ1-1; 8 nucleotides match TRBD1. The CDR3 is 15 residues long. After removal of 0 bases from V and 7 bases from J, the junction contained 7 bases not matched to a gene. CDR1 is LGHNA, CDR2 YNFKEQ, per germline.

V gene TRBV2 combines with J gene TRBJ2-2; 13 nucleotides match TRBD2. CDR3 size: 14 residues. Germline assignment: CDR1 SNHLY and CDR2 FYNNEI. V gave up 6 bases and J gave up 6 bases; unmatched junction bases: 1. The CDR3 is CASRLAGGAGELFF. CDR3 bases: TGTGCCAGCAGACTAGCGGGAGGGGCCGGGGAGCTGTTTTTT. The whole variable domain, filled in from reference TRBV2 and TRBJ2-2, reads EPEVTQTPSHQVTQMGQEVILRCVPISNHLYFYWYRQILGQKVEFLVSFYNNEISEKSEIFDDQFSVERPDGSNFTLKIRSTKLEDSAMYFCASRLAGGAGELFFGEGSRLTVL.

The rearrangement uses TRBV5-6 and TRBJ1-3; 7 bases match TRBD1. There are 18 residues in the CDR3. CDR1 and CDR2 (germline): SGHDT, YYEEEE. V lost 0 bases and J lost 6; bases outside the gene matches: 15. The CDR3 region is CASSLVGALTGRENTIYF. The CDR3 DNA reads as TGTGCCAGCAGCTTGGTTGGGGCTTTGACAGGGAGAGAAAACACCATATATTTT. The full variable domain, with the rest looked up from reference TRBV5-6 and TRBJ1-3, is DAGVTQSPTHLIKTRGQQVTLRCSPKSGHDTVSWYQQALGQGPQFIFQYYEEEERQRGNFPDRFSGHQFPNYSSELNVNALLLGDSALYLCASSLVGALTGRENTIYFGEGSWLTVV.

This clone was detected once. The chain has TRBV28 and TRBJ2-2; TRBD2 agrees at 9 bases. The CDR3 contains 16 residues. V dropped 5 bases and J dropped 4; count of bases not matched to a gene: 8. Per the germline V gene, CDR1 is MDHEN and CDR2 is SYDVKM. CDR3 nucleotide sequence: TGTGCCAGCAGTCAAGCTAGCGGGATTGGCACCGGGGAGCTGTTTTTT. Translated, it gives CASSQASGIGTGELFF. Complete variable domain (other parts from reference TRBV28 and TRBJ2-2): DVKVTQSSRYLVKRTGEKVFLECVQDMDHENMFWYRQDPGLGLRLIYFSYDVKMKEKGDIPEGYSVSREKKERFSLILESASTNQTSMYLCASSQASGIGTGELFFGEGSRLTVL.

This chain uses TRBV28 with TRBJ1-1; no definite D call. Germline V gene data show CDR1 as MDHEN and CDR2 as SYDVKM. There are 14 residues in the CDR3. V lost 7 bases to trimming and J lost 3 bases, with 15 bases between them. The CDR3 is CASTLSWVYTEAFF. In DNA, the CDR3 is TGTGCCAGCACCCTTAGCTGGGTTTACACTGAAGCTTTCTTT.

The V and J genes are TRBV5-1 and TRBJ2-7; possible D gene TRBD2, 5 bases. This CDR3 is built from 14 residues. Trimming took 1 base from V and 0 from J, leaving 8 bases between them. The V gene's germline CDR1 is SGHRS and CDR2 YFSETQ. DNA of the CDR3: TGCGCCAGCAGCTTGAAGCGGTCCTCCTACGAGCAGTACTTC. This codes for CASSLKRSSYEQYF.

The chain is built from TRBV5-6 and TRBJ2-3; D gene unclear. Trimming left V 1 base short and J 4 bases short, with 13 bases between. This CDR3 spans 15 amino acids. Germline V gene sequence: CDR1 SGHDT, CDR2 YYEEEE. The CDR3 DNA sequence: TGTGCCAGCAGCTTGATCAGACACGACCCAGATACGCAGTATTTT. Its protein is CASSLIRHDPDTQYF.

The gene calls are TRBV5-6 and TRBJ1-5, with D possibly being TRBD1 (5 bases). The germline V gene encodes CDR1 SGHDT and CDR2 YYEEEE. The CDR3 is 15 residues long. Trimming cost V 3 bases and J 7 bases, with 17 bases left between them. The CDR3 sequence: CASSSGPGLGQPQHF. In DNA, the CDR3 is TGTGCCAGCAGCTCGGGCCCAGGGTTAGGACAGCCCCAGCATTTT.

In the case of this clone: Other DNA sequences in the same sample also yield this CDR3. V usage is TRBV5-6 and J usage is TRBJ1-2; 8 positions match TRBD1. The CDR3 has 14 residues. V lost 4 bases to trimming and J lost 2 bases; unmatched junction nucleotides: 4. The germline V gene has CDR1 SGHDT and CDR2 YYEEEE. CDR3 region: CASSLDRANYGYTF. The CDR3 DNA follows: TGTGCCAGCAGCCTGGACAGGGCCAACTATGGCTACACCTTC.

This CDR3 reads CASSDDRVDTEAFF. The CDR3 nucleotides read TGTGCCAGCAGTGATGACAGGGTGGACACTGAAGCTTTCTTT. The chain has TRBV6-1 and TRBJ1-1, with TRBD1 matching over 7 bases. The CDR3 sequence is 14 residues long. The germline V gene has CDR1 MNHNS and CDR2 SASEGT. After removal of 3 bases from V and 3 bases from J, the junction contained 4 bases not matched to a gene.

The chain is built from TRBV27 and TRBJ2-1; D might be TRBD2 (6 bases). The germline V gene has CDR1 MNHEY and CDR2 SMNVEV (reference sequence). This CDR3 has 11 residues. Trimming took 3 bases from V and 14 from J, leaving 11 bases between them. The CDR3 DNA follows: TGTGCCAGCAGTTTCCCCGGACTAAAGTTCTTC. Its translation is CASSFPGLKFF.

The chain carries TRBV5-1 and TRBJ2-1; 12 bases match TRBD1. The trim removed 5 bases at V and 9 bases at J, leaving 6 bases unmatched. There are 14 residues in the CDR3. Germline-derived CDR1 and CDR2 are SGHRS and YFSETQ. The CDR3 DNA sequence: TGCGCCAGCAGTCCGGGACAGGGGGCAGGTGAGCAGTTCTTC. Residues: CASSPGQGAGEQFF. Variable domain in full (rest from reference TRBV5-1 and TRBJ2-1): KAGVTQTPRYLIKTRGQQVTLSCSPISGHRSVSWYQQTPGQGLQFLFEYFSETQRNKGNFPGRFSGRQFSNSRSEMNVSTLELGDSALYLCASSPGQGAGEQFFGPGTRLTVL.

This clone occurred a few times. The rearrangement joins TRBV7-2 to TRBJ2-7, with D unresolved. This CDR3 contains 12 residues. Germline values: CDR1 SGHTA, CDR2 FQGNSA. Trimming removed 2 bases at V and 7 bases at J, with 9 bases between. The CDR3 protein is CASSLSSLEQYF. As DNA, the CDR3 is TGTGCCAGCAGCTTAAGCTCCTTAGAGCAGTACTTC.

The CDR3 coding sequence is TGCGCCAGCAGCCAAGATGTTCCGGGGTCTAATGAAAAACTGTTTTTT. This sequence encodes CASSQDVPGSNEKLFF. The rearrangement joins TRBV4-3 to TRBJ1-4, with D uncertain. V shed 0 bases and J shed 3 bases, with 11 bases lying between them. This CDR3 is 16 amino acids long. Germline V gene data show CDR1 as LGHNA and CDR2 as YSLEER.

CDR3 loop: CASSEGWPSGMVGNEQFF. Written as DNA, the CDR3 is TGTGCCAGCAGTGAAGGATGGCCTAGCGGGATGGTTGGTAATGAGCAGTTCTTC. This chain connects TRBV2 to TRBJ2-1, with 9 bases that match TRBD2. Unmatched junction bases numbered 14, after V lost 1 base and J lost 7 bases. The CDR3 extends over 18 amino acids. CDR1 and CDR2 (germline): SNHLY, FYNNEI.

As DNA, the CDR3 is TGTGCCAGTAGCGAGGACAGGGGCGGCAATCAGCCCCAGCATTTT. It yields the protein CASSEDRGGNQPQHF. This rearrangement joins TRBV19 to TRBJ1-5; 9 bases are shared with TRBD1. The CDR3 runs to 15 residues. The junction had 5 bases not matched to a gene; V was cut back by 6 bases and J by 2 bases. From germline, CDR1 is LNHDA and CDR2 SQIVND (reference sequence). Full variable domain (rest looked up from reference TRBV19 and TRBJ1-5): DGGITQSPKYLFRKEGQNVTLSCEQNLNHDAMYWYRQDPGQGLRLIYYSQIVNDFQKGDIAEGYSVSREKKESFPLTVTSAQKNPTAFYLCASSEDRGGNQPQHFGDGTRLSIL.